Each of the 29 T cell receptor beta chains below was sequenced from the same sample in a study of blood T cell repertoires in COVID-19. Profiled with immunoSEQ multiplex PCR; TCRdb holds only in-frame clones, not every one. The repertoire holds 310,000 or so clones, with around 90% as singletons. Source material: PBMCs or T cells enriched from blood (not recorded which). The receptor set was obtained from a woman aged 18-29 years with acute COVID-19.

In this sample, this clone turned up a few times. CDR3 sequence reads: CASSPRQGYGSPLHF. CDR3 DNA sequence: TGTGCCAGCTCGCCCAGACAGGGGTACGGATCACCCCTCCACTTT. The gene calls are TRBV18 and TRBJ1-6; 8 bases align to TRBD1. Germline assignment: CDR1 KGHSH and CDR2 LQKENI. After removal of 6 bases from V and 10 bases from J, the junction contained 11 bases not matched to a gene. The CDR3 consists of 15 residues.

This clone has only a few counts. Here the CDR3 reads CAISANEGLAGVSYNEQFF. The CDR3 DNA reads as TGTGCCATCAGTGCAAATGAGGGACTAGCGGGAGTATCCTACAATGAGCAGTTCTTC. This rearrangement joins TRBV10-3 to TRBJ2-1; 14 bases map to TRBD2. Trimming at V came to 4 bases and at J to 1 base, leaving 9 bases not matched to a gene. Germline-derived CDR1 and CDR2 are ENHRY and SYGVKD. The CDR3 contains 19 residues.

V and J are TRBV25-1 and TRBJ2-1; 7 nucleotides line up with TRBD2. The V and J ends lost 6 bases and 5 bases, in that order; junction bases with no gene match: 13. CDR1 MGHDK and CDR2 SYGVNS come from the germline V gene. This CDR3 has 16 amino acids. In DNA form, the CDR3 reads TGTGCCAGCAGAGGTTTCCGGGAGGTCCCTAACAATGAGCAGTTCTTC. Translated, it gives CASRGFREVPNNEQFF. Using reference TRBV25-1 and TRBJ2-1 for the parts outside the CDR3, the full variable domain is EADIYQTPRYLVIGTGKKITLECSQTMGHDKMYWYQQDPGMELHLIHYSYGVNSTEKGDLSSESTVSRIRTEHFPLTLESARPSHTSQYLCASRGFREVPNNEQFFGPGTRLTVL.

The chain couples TRBV30 to TRBJ2-5, with D maybe TRBD1 (5 bases). Looked up from germline, CDR1 is GTSNPN and CDR2 is SVGIG (reference sequence). Trimming removed 0 bases from V and 10 bases from J, with 12 bases in between. CDR3 length: 12 amino acids. The CDR3: CAWSVRGDIQYF. The CDR3 nucleotides are TGTGCCTGGAGTGTAAGGGGCGATATCCAGTACTTC.

The V call is TRBV28, the J call TRBJ1-2, with D perhaps TRBD1 (5 bases). Trimming stripped 5 bases from V and 2 bases from J, with 15 bases between. CDR1 is MDHEN, CDR2 SYDVKM, per germline. The CDR3 extends over 15 amino acids. CDR3 protein: CASSQGGTANYGYTF. The CDR3 nucleotides are TGTGCCAGCAGTCAAGGAGGGACTGCCAACTATGGCTACACCTTC.

The chain links TRBV28 to TRBJ1-4, with D perhaps TRBD1 (6 bases). V lost 5 bases and J 5 bases, leaving 18 bases between the germline ends. Germline V CDR1 and CDR2: MDHEN, SYDVKM. There are 16 residues in the CDR3. CDR3 region: CASSVSPHRANEKLFF. CDR3 DNA: TGTGCCAGCAGTGTATCCCCCCACAGGGCGAATGAAAAACTGTTTTTT.

This chain connects TRBV13 to TRBJ1-2; D is ambiguous. Deletions cut 0 bases from V and 2 bases from J, with 16 bases between. Germline V CDR1 and CDR2: PRHDT, FYEKMQ (reference sequence). There are 17 residues in the CDR3. The DNA of the CDR3 is TGTGCCAGCAGCTTAGGAGCTCACGGACTGGACAACTATGGCTACACCTTC. Amino acids: CASSLGAHGLDNYGYTF.

This clone was counted at least ten times. The rearrangement links TRBV15 to TRBJ2-3; TRBD2 matches 7 bases. The V gene end was trimmed by 0 bases and the J gene end by 8 bases; junction bases not matched to a gene: 8. This CDR3 has 15 residues. CDR1 and CDR2 (germline): LNHNV, YYDKDF (reference sequence). CDR3 protein: CATSRDFGRAGTQYF. The CDR3 region has the DNA TGTGCCACCAGCAGAGATTTTGGGAGGGCGGGTACGCAGTATTTT.

This clone appeared once. Additional DNA sequences in this sample encode the identical CDR3. The genes are TRBV28 and TRBJ2-1; 12 nucleotides match TRBD2. The ends lost 5 bases at V and 7 bases at J; junction bases unmatched: 3. The V gene's germline CDR1 is MDHEN and CDR2 SYDVKM. The CDR3 spans 14 residues. Here the CDR3 reads CASSLAGGDNEQFF. CDR3 sequence (DNA): TGTGCCAGCAGTCTAGCGGGAGGGGATAATGAGCAGTTCTTC. Full variable domain (outside the CDR3, taken from reference TRBV28 and TRBJ2-1): DVKVTQSSRYLVKRTGEKVFLECVQDMDHENMFWYRQDPGLGLRLIYFSYDVKMKEKGDIPEGYSVSREKKERFSLILESASTNQTSMYLCASSLAGGDNEQFFGPGTRLTVL.

This chain links TRBV7-8 with TRBJ2-7; 9 bases fit TRBD2. The CDR3 sequence is 16 residues long. Germline values: CDR1 SGHVS, CDR2 FQNEAQ. V shed 2 bases and J 1 base; nucleotides not matched to a gene: 6. CDR3 amino acids: CASSLIAREGSYEQYF. The DNA of the CDR3 is TGTGCCAGCAGCTTAATTGCGCGGGAGGGATCCTACGAGCAGTACTTC.

This clone was seen a single time. The chain has TRBV6-5 and TRBJ2-7; D gene uncertain. This CDR3 spans 11 amino acids. V shed 5 bases and J shed 3 bases, with 5 bases lying between them. Germline CDR1 MNHEY, CDR2 SVGAGI. CDR3 coding DNA: TGTGCCAGCAGTCCACTCTACGAGCAGTACTTC. Translated, it gives CASSPLYEQYF.

This chain's CDR3 is CASSLDGNRGPQHF. The CDR3 DNA sequence: TGTGCCAGCAGCTTAGATGGCAACAGGGGGCCCCAGCATTTT. The chain couples TRBV11-2 to TRBJ1-5; 7 bases are shared with TRBD1. The CDR3 is made up of 14 amino acids. Trimming removed 0 bases from V and 9 bases from J; junction bases left unmatched: 5. From germline, CDR1 is SGHAT and CDR2 FQNNGV.

V usage is TRBV18 and J usage is TRBJ1-1; D is possibly TRBD1 (5 bases). V was pared by 5 bases and J by 1 base, with 20 bases between. The CDR3 totals 17 residues. The germline gives CDR1 KGHSH, CDR2 LQKENI. CDR3 amino acids: CASSTLSRAGPNTEAFF. In nucleotides, the CDR3 is TGTGCCAGCTCAACACTGAGCCGGGCAGGGCCGAACACTGAAGCTTTCTTT.

This clone showed up just once. The J gene is TRBJ1-4, the V gene TRBV7-9, with D uncertain. The CDR3 has 14 residues. V was pared by 5 bases and J by 6 bases, with 13 bases between. Germline V gives CDR1 SEHNR, CDR2 FQNEAQ (reference sequence). CDR3 nucleotide sequence: TGTGCCAGCAGCAAAGCTGAGATCTATGAAAAACTGTTTTTT. As protein: CASSKAEIYEKLFF.

Comments on this clone: Its ends do not fully match the called genes, so a read error is possible. V gene TRBV7-8 combines with J gene TRBJ1-2; D might be TRBD1 (5 bases). CDR3 length: 13 amino acids. The germline V gene encodes CDR1 SGHVS and CDR2 FQNEAQ. DNA for the CDR3: TGTGCCAGCAGCTTACGCCTTAGCGGGGACCGGAACTTC. It encodes CASSLRLSGDRNF. The whole variable domain, remainder taken from reference TRBV7-8 and TRBJ1-2, is GAGVSQSPRYKVAKRGQDVALRCDPISGHVSLFWYQQALGQGPEFLTYFQNEAQLDKSGLPSDRFFAERPEGSVSTLKIQRTQQEDSAVYLCASSLRLSGDRNFGSGTRLTVV.

The gene calls are TRBV10-3 and TRBJ2-7, with TRBD1 matching 7 bases. Germline CDR1 and CDR2: ENHRY and SYGVKD. CDR3 length equals 14 residues. Germline trimming cut 0 bases from V and 5 bases from J; bases unmatched to any gene: 4. DNA for the CDR3: TGTGCCATCAGTGAGTCGACAGGGAGCGACGAGCAGTACTTC. This sequence encodes CAISESTGSDEQYF.

The chain uses TRBV6-4 and TRBJ2-1, with D unresolved. The CDR3 loop spans 16 amino acids. Germline CDR1 reads MRHNA; CDR2 reads SNTAGT. V lost 3 bases, J lost 0 bases, and 12 bases lay in between. CDR3 amino acids: CASSEGSPDSYNEQFF. The DNA of the CDR3 is TGTGCCAGCAGTGAGGGCAGCCCCGACTCCTACAATGAGCAGTTCTTC.

The rearrangement joins TRBV6-5 to TRBJ1-6; the D is unclear. Looked up from germline, CDR1 is MNHEY and CDR2 is SVGAGI. Trimming removed 6 bases at V and 0 bases at J, with 6 bases between. The CDR3 loop spans 14 amino acids. The CDR3 protein is CASSRSSYNSPLHF. The CDR3 DNA follows: TGTGCCAGCAGCCGGAGCTCCTATAATTCACCCCTCCACTTT.

CDR3 amino acids: CASSQGAYEQFF. The CDR3 nucleotides are TGCGCCAGCAGTCAGGGGGCCTATGAGCAGTTCTTC. The chain joins TRBV10-2 to TRBJ2-1; TRBD1 matches 8 bases. The CDR3 runs to 12 residues. Losses at the gene ends were 5 bases for V and 8 bases for J; bases not matched to a gene: 2. Germline V gene data show CDR1 as WSHSY and CDR2 as SAAADI.

The chain joins TRBV27 to TRBJ1-6; 10 bases fit TRBD1. The CDR3 runs 16 residues. Trimming at V came to 6 bases and at J to 5 bases, leaving 7 bases not matched to a gene. CDR1 and CDR2 (germline): MNHEY, SMNVEV (reference sequence). The DNA for the CDR3 is TGTGCCAGCAGGCTAACGGACAGGGGGAATAATTCACCCCTCCACTTT. This sequence encodes CASRLTDRGNNSPLHF.

This clone was seen only a few times. The chain employs TRBV15 and TRBJ1-1; D gene ambiguous. Germline CDR1 is LNHNV and CDR2 is YYDKDF (reference sequence). V lost 3 bases and J 5 bases, leaving 7 bases between the germline ends. The CDR3 totals 12 residues. CDR3 in DNA: TGTGCCACCAGCAGCCTGAGGACTGAAGCTTTCTTT. Protein sequence: CATSSLRTEAFF.

The rearrangement links TRBV28 to TRBJ1-1; D is unclear. The V gene's germline CDR1 is MDHEN and CDR2 SYDVKM. Trimming pared 2 bases from V and 3 bases from J, leaving 10 bases between. The CDR3 loop spans 14 amino acids. The CDR3 loop is CASSLLLSDTEAFF. The CDR3 DNA reads as TGTGCCAGCAGTTTACTCCTTAGCGACACTGAAGCTTTCTTT.

This chain connects TRBV28 to TRBJ1-4; no clear D. This CDR3 contains 16 residues. V was shortened by 0 bases and J by 2 bases, with 10 bases between the two germline ends. Looked up from germline, CDR1 is MDHEN and CDR2 is SYDVKM. The CDR3 sequence is CASSLWGTATNEKLFF. CDR3 nucleotide sequence: TGTGCCAGCAGTTTATGGGGTACAGCTACTAATGAAAAACTGTTTTTT.

The chain has TRBV14 and TRBJ2-2, with TRBD2 identical over 10 bases. CDR1 and CDR2 (germline): SGHDN, FVKESK. The junction had 4 bases not matched to a gene; V was cut back by 5 bases and J by 4 bases. CDR3 length: 15 amino acids. The CDR3: CASSKGLALTGELFF. CDR3 sequence (DNA): TGTGCCAGCAGCAAGGGACTAGCGCTCACCGGGGAGCTGTTTTTT.

V is TRBV18 and J is TRBJ2-6, with 7 bases aligning to TRBD2. There are 17 residues in the CDR3. The V gene end was trimmed by 0 bases and the J gene end by 2 bases; junction bases not matched to a gene: 4. The germline gives CDR1 KGHSH, CDR2 LQKENI. CDR3 amino acids: CASSPPLGGAGANVLTF. The DNA for the CDR3 is TGTGCCAGCTCACCACCGTTGGGGGGGGCTGGGGCCAACGTCCTGACTTTC. The complete variable domain, with remaining parts taken from reference TRBV18 and TRBJ2-6, reads NAGVMQNPRHLVRRRGQEARLRCSPMKGHSHVYWYRQLPEEGLKFMVYLQKENIIDESGMPKERFSAEFPKEGPSILRIQQVVRGDSAAYFCASSPPLGGAGANVLTFGAGSRLTVL.

V usage is TRBV4-1 and J usage is TRBJ2-3, with D unclear. CDR1 is MGHRA and CDR2 is YSYEKL in the germline V gene. The V and J ends lost 1 base and 3 bases respectively, with 11 bases between them. This CDR3 region has 15 residues. The CDR3 region is CASSQVLSSTDTQYF. The CDR3 nucleotides read TGCGCCAGCAGCCAAGTCCTTAGCAGTACAGATACGCAGTATTTT.

The chain links TRBV28 to TRBJ2-1; D is unclear. Trimming stripped 3 bases from V and 5 bases from J, with 8 bases between. Per the germline V gene, CDR1 is MDHEN and CDR2 is SYDVKM. There are 13 residues in the CDR3. As DNA, the CDR3 is TGTGCCAGCAGTTTCGCGCCAAACAATGAGCAGTTCTTC. This codes for CASSFAPNNEQFF.

This chain links TRBV6-1 with TRBJ1-5; TRBD1 is a possible D gene (5 bases). The CDR3 totals 16 residues. Germline CDR1 MNHNS, CDR2 SASEGT. V lost 3 bases, J lost 5 bases, and 17 bases lay in between. The CDR3 nucleotides are TGTGCCAGCAGTGATCTCAGGGTATGGTGGGATCAGCCCCAGCATTTT. The encoded protein is CASSDLRVWWDQPQHF.

The count of this clone is one. The chain links TRBV4-2 to TRBJ1-3; tentatively, D is TRBD1 (5 bases). This CDR3 has 16 amino acids. In germline, CDR1 is LGHNA, CDR2 YNFKEQ. Trimming left V 1 base short and J 0 bases short, with 10 bases between. CDR3 residues: CASSQGTTPSGNTIYF. DNA for the CDR3: TGTGCCAGCAGCCAAGGGACAACTCCCTCTGGAAACACCATATATTTT.